The text below deals with one TCR beta chain. This entry is derived from a study of CD8 T cells in Susac syndrome. Random hexamers served to reverse transcribe roughly 0.5 to 1 ug RNA. TCRdb re-called the immunoSEQ multiplex PCR reads through MiXCR, storing one row per CDR3 protein. Of roughly 200,000 distinct CDR3 sequences in the sample, more than 85% were seen once. Trimming cost V 3 bases and J 11 bases; bases outside gene matches: 13. The CDR3 is 14 amino acids. Germline V CDR1 and CDR2: GTSNPN, SVGIG (reference sequence). Sample: CD4+ T cells from PBMCs. The TCR sequence derives from a human donor with multiple sclerosis. The chain combines TRBV30 with TRBJ1-1; 9 bases fit TRBD1. This CDR3 is CAWRLRDRDWSAFF. CDR3 coding DNA: TGTGCCTGGAGACTCCGGGACAGGGATTGGTCTGCTTTCTTT.